The clone carrying this TCR beta chain came up a few times. The data were obtained in a study of blood T cell repertoires in COVID-19. The V and J ends lost 0 bases and 9 bases respectively, with 12 bases between them. There are 15 residues in the CDR3. Looked up from germline, CDR1 is SNHLY and CDR2 is FYNNEI. Sequencing was performed with immunoSEQ multiplex PCR; in TCRdb, only in-frame clones are kept and a portion is missing. The sample holds about 340,000 clones, around 83% seen once. Sample: peripheral blood. The V call is TRBV2, the J call TRBJ1-6; the D is unclear. The receptor was isolated from a man aged 30 to 39 with active or convalescent COVID-19. This CDR3 is CASSEAQPAISPLHF. CDR3 coding DNA: TGTGCCAGCAGTGAAGCACAGCCGGCCATTTCACCCCTCCACTTT. The whole variable domain, filled in from reference TRBV2 and TRBJ1-6, reads EPEVTQTPSHQVTQMGQEVILRCVPISNHLYFYWYRQILGQKVEFLVSFYNNEISEKSEIFDDQFSVERPDGSNFTLKIRSTKLEDSAMYFCASSEAQPAISPLHFGNGTRLTVT.